The clone carrying this TCR beta chain was picked up a small number of times. What it binds is unknown. This record comes from a study of cytomegalovirus exposure and HLA in healthy donors. PCR was performed using 60 Vbeta and 13 Jbeta primers. The repertoire was sequenced with immunoSEQ multiplex PCR; TCRdb's copy has only in-frame clones and lacks some. Of nearly 200,000 clones listed, over 70% were seen once; the top ten hold over 1%. Healthy donors of bone marrow made up the group. Whole-study findings and limits: Prediction of most subjects' HLA-A and HLA-B alleles by TCR beta sequences was reportedly accurate.

CDR3 length: 12 amino acids. The V gene lost 4 bases and the J gene lost 2 bases, with 8 bases spanning the gap. CDR1 and CDR2 (germline): SQVTM, ANQGSEA. The source material was PBMCs. This receptor was obtained from a man younger than 45 in good health and CMV-seronegative. The chain carries TRBV29-1 and TRBJ1-2; D not resolved. The CDR3 is CSVVSGNYGYTF. The CDR3 DNA reads as TGCAGCGTTGTGTCGGGGAACTATGGCTACACCTTC.